A selection of T cell receptor beta chains follows, all from one sample in a study of blood T cell repertoires in COVID-19. Produced via immunoSEQ multiplex PCR; TCRdb's table is partial and in-frame only. This sample has about 210,000 clones; about 85% occur once, and the top ten carry 20% to 25%. Sequencing used PBMCs or T cells enriched from blood (not recorded which). Source of these receptors: a woman aged 40 to 50 in a cohort exposed to, infected with or recovered from COVID-19 (not recorded which). CDR3s include the opening cysteine and the closing phenylalanine or tryptophan. The D gene is left open where the match is weak. For some rows the clone size is stated as once, few or many, or as a class when expanded; others skip it.

>TRBJ2-1|TRBV7-9|TRBD2|.
TGTGCCAGCAGCCTGACTAGCGGAGCCTACAATGAGCAGTTCTTC
CASSLTSGAYNEQFF
>TRBJ1-4|TRBV10-3|.|.
TGTGCCATCAGTGCCTCCGTGGGGCAACCGAATGAAAAACTGTTTTTT
CAISASVGQPNEKLFF
>TRBJ1-5|TRBV27|.|.
TGTGCCAGCAGTTTACGGGCGGGGCATAGCAATCAGCCCCAGCATTTT
CASSLRAGHSNQPQHF
>TRBJ1-1|TRBV12-3/TRBV12-4|.|.
TGTGCCAGCAGCCGGGTTACAGGTACTGAAGCTTTCTTT
CASSRVTGTEAFF
>TRBJ1-5|TRBV5-5|.|.
TGTGCCAGCACAGCAGGGGTTGGTCAGCCCCAGCATTTT
CASTAGVGQPQHF
>TRBJ1-5|TRBV7-2|.|.
TGTGCCAGCAGCTTAGGGGGGGAGAGGATTTTT
CASSLGGERIF
>TRBJ2-7|TRBV11-2|.|.
TGTGCCAGCAGCTTAGTGGGCTCCGGACAAGCGGGCCAGTACTTC
CASSLVGSGQAGQYF
>TRBJ1-1|TRBV4-1|.|.
TGCGCCAGCAGCCTCATAGGCCTCGGCAGCGCTGAAGCTTTCTTT
CASSLIGLGSAEAFF
>TRBJ1-1|TRBV28|.|.
TGTGCCAGCAGACCCCCCGGAGTGAACACTGAAGCTTTCTTT
CASRPPGVNTEAFF
>TRBJ2-3|TRBV24-1|.|.
TGTGCCACCAGTGACACGGGGACTACAGATACGCAGTATTTT
CATSDTGTTDTQYF
>TRBJ1-2|TRBV19|.|.
TGTGCCAGTAGTCAGGGGATTTCGGCTTTCTATGGCTACACCTTC
CASSQGISAFYGYTF
>TRBJ2-1|TRBV10-3|TRBD2|.
TGTGCCATTGGACTAGCCCCTGAAAATGAGCAGTTCTTC
CAIGLAPENEQFF
>TRBJ1-1|TRBV6-5|TRBD1|.
TGTGCCAGCAGATGGGGACAGCTGGACACTGAAGCTTTCTTT
CASRWGQLDTEAFF
>TRBJ1-5|TRBV2|.|once
TGTGCCAGCAGTGAAAAGGACAGCCTCAATCAGCCCCAGCATTTT
CASSEKDSLNQPQHF
>TRBJ2-7|TRBV4-1|.|.
TGCGCCAGCAGCCAAGCAACTAGCAGCGAGCAGTACTTC
CASSQATSSEQYF
>TRBJ1-1|TRBV7-8|.|.
TGTGCCAGCAGCTTATCCCCCTGGAGTGGAGCTTTCTTT
CASSLSPWSGAFF
>TRBJ2-7|TRBV7-2|TRBD2|.
TGTGCCAGCAGCGATATAAGCGGGAGCCCTCGCGAGCAGTACTTC
CASSDISGSPREQYF
>TRBJ2-1|TRBV5-6|TRBD2|.
TGTGCCAGCAGCTTGAGACTAGCCCGTTACAATGAGCAGTTCTTC
CASSLRLARYNEQFF
>TRBJ2-2|TRBV6-1|.|.
TGTGCCAGCAGTGAACAAGGGGTGAAGACCGGGGAGCTGTTTTTT
CASSEQGVKTGELFF
>TRBJ2-7|TRBV4-1|TRBD2|.
TGCGCCAGCAGCCAAGTACCTAGCGGAGACTACGAGCAGTACTTC
CASSQVPSGDYEQYF
>TRBJ1-6|TRBV4-2|.|.
TGTGCCAGCAGCCAAGAGTCGGGGAGCTCCTATAATTCACCCCTCCACTTT
CASSQESGSSYNSPLHF